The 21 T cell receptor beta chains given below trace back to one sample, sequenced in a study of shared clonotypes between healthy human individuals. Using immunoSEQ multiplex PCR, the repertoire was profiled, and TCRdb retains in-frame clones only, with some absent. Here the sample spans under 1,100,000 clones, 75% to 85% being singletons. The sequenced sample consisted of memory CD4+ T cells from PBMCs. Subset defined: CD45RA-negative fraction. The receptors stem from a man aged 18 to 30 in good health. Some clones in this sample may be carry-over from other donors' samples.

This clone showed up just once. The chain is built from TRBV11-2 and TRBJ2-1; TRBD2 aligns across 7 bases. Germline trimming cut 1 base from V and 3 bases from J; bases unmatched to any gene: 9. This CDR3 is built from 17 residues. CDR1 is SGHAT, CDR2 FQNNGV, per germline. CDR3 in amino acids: CASSLVSGTNLYNEQFF. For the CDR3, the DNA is TGTGCCAGCAGCTTAGTATCCGGGACTAACCTCTACAATGAGCAGTTCTTC.

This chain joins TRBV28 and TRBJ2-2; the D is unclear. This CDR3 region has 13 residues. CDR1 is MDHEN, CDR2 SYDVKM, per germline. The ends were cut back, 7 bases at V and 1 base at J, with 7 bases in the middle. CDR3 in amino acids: CASTAVNTGELFF. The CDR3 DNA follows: TGTGCCAGCACCGCGGTGAACACCGGGGAGCTGTTTTTT.

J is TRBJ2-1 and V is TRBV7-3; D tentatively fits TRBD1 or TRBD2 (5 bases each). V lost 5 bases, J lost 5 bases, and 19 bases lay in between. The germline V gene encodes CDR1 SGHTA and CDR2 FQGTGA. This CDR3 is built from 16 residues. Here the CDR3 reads CASSPRGREYDNEQFF. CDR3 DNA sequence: TGTGCCAGCAGCCCAAGGGGTAGGGAGTACGACAATGAGCAGTTCTTC. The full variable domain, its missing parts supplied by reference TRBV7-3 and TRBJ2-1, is GAGVSQTPSNKVTEKGKYVELRCDPISGHTALYWYRQSLGQGPEFLIYFQGTGAADDSGLPNDRFFAVRPEGSVSTLKIQRTERGDSAVYLCASSPRGREYDNEQFFGPGTRLTVL.

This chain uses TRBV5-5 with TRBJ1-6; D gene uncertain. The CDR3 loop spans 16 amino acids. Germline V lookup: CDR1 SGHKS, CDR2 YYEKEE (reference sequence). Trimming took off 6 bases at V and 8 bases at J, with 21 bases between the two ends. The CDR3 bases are TGTGCCAGCAAGCCGGGGATGGTCGGGTTGTATTCACCCCTCCACTTT. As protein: CASKPGMVGLYSPLHF.

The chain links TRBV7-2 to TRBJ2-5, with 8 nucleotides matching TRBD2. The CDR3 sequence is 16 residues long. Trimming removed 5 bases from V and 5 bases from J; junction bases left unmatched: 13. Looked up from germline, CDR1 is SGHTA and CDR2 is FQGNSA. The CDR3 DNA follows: TGTGCCAGCAGCCTCATGTGGGACCCGGGGGGGGAGACCCAGTACTTC. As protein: CASSLMWDPGGETQYF.

DNA for the CDR3: TGTGCCAGCAGCCCCGGTAGGGGCGGGAGCTATGAGCAGTTCTTC. Amino acid sequence: CASSPGRGGSYEQFF. The V gene is TRBV7-6, the J gene TRBJ2-1, with 7 bases that match TRBD2. The J segment lost 8 bases and the V segment lost 5 bases, leaving 12 bases of the junction unmatched. This CDR3 has 15 amino acids. Germline CDR1 reads SGHVS; CDR2 reads FNYEAQ.

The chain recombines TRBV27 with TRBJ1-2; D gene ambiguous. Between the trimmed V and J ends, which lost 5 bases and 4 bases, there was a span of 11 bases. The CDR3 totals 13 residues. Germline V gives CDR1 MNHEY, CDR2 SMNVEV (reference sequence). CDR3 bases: TGTGCCAGCAGTCCCTCGGCCTTCTATGGCTACACCTTC. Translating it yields CASSPSAFYGYTF.

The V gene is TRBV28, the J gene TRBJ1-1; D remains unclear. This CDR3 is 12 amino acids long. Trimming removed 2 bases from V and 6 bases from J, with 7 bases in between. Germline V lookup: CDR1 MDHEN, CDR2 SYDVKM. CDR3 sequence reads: CASSLTISEAFF. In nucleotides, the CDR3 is TGTGCCAGCAGTTTAACTATCTCTGAAGCTTTCTTT.

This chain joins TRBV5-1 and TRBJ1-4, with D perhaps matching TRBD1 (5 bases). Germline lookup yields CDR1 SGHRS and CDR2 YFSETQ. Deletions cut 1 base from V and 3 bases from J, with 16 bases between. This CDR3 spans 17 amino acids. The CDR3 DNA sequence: TGCGCCAGCAGCTTGTGGGTCCCCACGGGGCCTAATGAAAAACTGTTTTTT. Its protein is CASSLWVPTGPNEKLFF.

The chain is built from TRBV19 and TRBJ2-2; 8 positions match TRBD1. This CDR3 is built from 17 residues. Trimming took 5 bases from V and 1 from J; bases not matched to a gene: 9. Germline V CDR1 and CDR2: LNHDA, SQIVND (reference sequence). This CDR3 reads CASSSRPGTGNTGELFF. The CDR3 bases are TGTGCCAGTAGTTCTCGGCCCGGGACAGGGAACACCGGGGAGCTGTTTTTT.

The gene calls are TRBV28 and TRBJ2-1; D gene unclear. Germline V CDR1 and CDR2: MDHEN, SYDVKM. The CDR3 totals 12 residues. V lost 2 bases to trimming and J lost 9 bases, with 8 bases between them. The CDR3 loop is CASSLRTAEQFF. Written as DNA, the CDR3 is TGTGCCAGCAGTTTAAGGACCGCTGAGCAGTTCTTC.

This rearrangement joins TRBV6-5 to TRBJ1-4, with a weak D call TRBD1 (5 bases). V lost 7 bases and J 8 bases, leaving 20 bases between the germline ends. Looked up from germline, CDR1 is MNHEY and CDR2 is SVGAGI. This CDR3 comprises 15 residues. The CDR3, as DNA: TGTGCCAGCAAAAGAGCAGAGGGGAGGTACGAAAAACTGTTTTTT. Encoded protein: CASKRAEGRYEKLFF.

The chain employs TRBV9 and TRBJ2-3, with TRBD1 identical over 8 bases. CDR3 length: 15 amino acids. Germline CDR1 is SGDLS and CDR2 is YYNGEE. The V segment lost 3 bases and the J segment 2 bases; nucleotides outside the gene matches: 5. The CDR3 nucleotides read TGTGCCAGCAGCGGACAGGGGCGCCCCACAGATACGCAGTATTTT. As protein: CASSGQGRPTDTQYF.

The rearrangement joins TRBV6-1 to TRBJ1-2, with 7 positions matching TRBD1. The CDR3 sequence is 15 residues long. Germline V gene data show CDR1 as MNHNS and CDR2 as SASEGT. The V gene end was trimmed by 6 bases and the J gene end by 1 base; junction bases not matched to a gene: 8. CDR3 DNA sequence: TGTGCCAGCAGCAAACAGGGGAAGGGTAACTATGGCTACACCTTC. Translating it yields CASSKQGKGNYGYTF.

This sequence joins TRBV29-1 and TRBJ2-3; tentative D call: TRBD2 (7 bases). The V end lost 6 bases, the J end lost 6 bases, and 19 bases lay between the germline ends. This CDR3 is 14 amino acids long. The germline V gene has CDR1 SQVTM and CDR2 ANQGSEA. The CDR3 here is CSVPKGGGRDTQYF. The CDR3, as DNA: TGCAGCGTCCCAAAAGGCGGGGGCAGGGATACGCAGTATTTT.

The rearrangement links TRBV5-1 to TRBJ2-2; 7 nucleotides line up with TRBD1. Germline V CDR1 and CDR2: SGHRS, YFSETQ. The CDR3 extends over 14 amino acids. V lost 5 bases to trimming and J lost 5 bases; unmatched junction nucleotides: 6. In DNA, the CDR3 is TGCGCCAGCAGGACAGGGAGTGGGACCGGGGAGCTGTTTTTT. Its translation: CASRTGSGTGELFF.

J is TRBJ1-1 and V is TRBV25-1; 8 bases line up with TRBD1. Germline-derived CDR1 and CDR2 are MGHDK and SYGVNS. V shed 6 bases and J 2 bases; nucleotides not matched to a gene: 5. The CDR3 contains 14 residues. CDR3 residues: CASRGSGGNTEAFF. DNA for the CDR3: TGTGCCAGCAGGGGATCAGGGGGCAACACTGAAGCTTTCTTT.

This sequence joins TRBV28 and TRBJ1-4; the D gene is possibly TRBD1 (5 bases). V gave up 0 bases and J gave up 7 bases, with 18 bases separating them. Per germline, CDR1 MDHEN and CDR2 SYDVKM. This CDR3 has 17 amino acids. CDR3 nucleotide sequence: TGTGCCAGCAGTTTATGGAGGGCGGGGGGTCTAAGTGAAAAACTGTTTTTT. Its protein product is CASSLWRAGGLSEKLFF.

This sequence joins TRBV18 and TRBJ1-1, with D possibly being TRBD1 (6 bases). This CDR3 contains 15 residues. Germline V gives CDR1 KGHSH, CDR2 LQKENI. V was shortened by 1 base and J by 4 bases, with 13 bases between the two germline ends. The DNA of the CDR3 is TGTGCCAGCTCACCACTAGGGGGGCGCGGCACTGAAGCTTTCTTT. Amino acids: CASSPLGGRGTEAFF. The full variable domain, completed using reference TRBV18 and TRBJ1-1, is NAGVMQNPRHLVRRRGQEARLRCSPMKGHSHVYWYRQLPEEGLKFMVYLQKENIIDESGMPKERFSAEFPKEGPSILRIQQVVRGDSAAYFCASSPLGGRGTEAFFGQGTRLTVV.

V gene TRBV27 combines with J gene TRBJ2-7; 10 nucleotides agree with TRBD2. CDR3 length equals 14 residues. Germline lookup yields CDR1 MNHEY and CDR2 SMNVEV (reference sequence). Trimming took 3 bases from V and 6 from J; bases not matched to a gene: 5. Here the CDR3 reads CASSFSGRGFEQYF. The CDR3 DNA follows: TGTGCCAGCAGTTTCAGCGGGAGGGGCTTCGAGCAGTACTTC.

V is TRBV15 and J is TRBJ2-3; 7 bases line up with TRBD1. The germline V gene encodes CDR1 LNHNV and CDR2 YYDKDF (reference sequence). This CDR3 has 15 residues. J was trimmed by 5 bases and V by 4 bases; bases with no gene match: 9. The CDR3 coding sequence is TGTGCCACCAGCACAACAGGGGCCCGCGGAGATACGCAGTATTTT. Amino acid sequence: CATSTTGARGDTQYF.